These T cell receptor beta chains were read from a single sample in a study of cytomegalovirus exposure and HLA in healthy donors. Generated by immunoSEQ multiplex PCR, the TCRdb table keeps only in-frame clones and is missing some. The data hold more than 150,000 clones, with around three quarters observed a single time. The specimen sequenced was PBMCs. The receptors come from a woman in her twenties or thirties in good health and CMV-seropositive. The CDR3 runs from the conserved cysteine through the conserved F or W. D genes are given only for firm matches. Size is omitted from some rows. Given values are once, few, many or a class for expanded clones.

13	TRBV7-9	TRBJ1-4	NA	NA	TGTGCCAGCGAAGGACAGATGGGAGAAAAACTGTTTTTT	CASEGQMGEKLFF
13	TRBV7-9	TRBJ2-7	NA	few	TGTGCCAGCAGCCGCGACGGAGCCTACGAGCAGTACTTC	CASSRDGAYEQYF
14	TRBV6-6	TRBJ2-2	NA	few	TGTGCCAGCAGTTACGTCACGGTACTCGGGGAGCTGTTTTTT	CASSYVTVLGELFF
10	TRBV2	TRBJ2-7	NA	NA	TGTGCCAGCTTAGGGGTAGGTCTGTACTTC	CASLGVGLYF
13	TRBV11-2	TRBJ2-1	TRBD2	NA	TGTGCCAGCAGCTTGCGGACTAGCGATGAGCAGTTCTTC	CASSLRTSDEQFF
18	TRBV7-9	TRBJ2-7	NA	NA	TGTGCCAGCAGCTTATGCCCGGTAAGTTATTTGGGGCCCTACGAGCAGTACTTC	CASSLCPVSYLGPYEQYF
13	TRBV10-3	TRBJ1-2	NA	NA	TGTGCCATCGGACTAAGTGGGACCTATGGCTACACCTTC	CAIGLSGTYGYTF
13	TRBV18	TRBJ1-2	NA	NA	TGTGCCAGCTCACCACCAGGGGGTCGTGGCTACACCTTC	CASSPPGGRGYTF
14	TRBV6-1	TRBJ2-3	TRBD2	NA	TGTGCCACGGTCGGGGCGGGGGGCACAGATACGCAGTATTTT	CATVGAGGTDTQYF
15	TRBV2	TRBJ1-5	NA	NA	TGTGCCAGCAGCCCCAGGAGGACGTTTTATCAGCCCCAGCATTTT	CASSPRRTFYQPQHF
14	TRBV2	TRBJ1-4	NA	NA	TGTGCCAGCAGTGACAGGGCGACTAATGAAAAACTGTTTTTT	CASSDRATNEKLFF
13	TRBV11-2	TRBJ2-4	NA	NA	TGTGCCAGCAGCTTCAAGGGGATCAACATTCAGTACTTC	CASSFKGINIQYF
18	TRBV11-3	TRBJ2-7	TRBD1	NA	TGTGCCAGCAGCTTATGGTTCCTCGGACAGGGGGAAGTGAGTGAGCAGTACTTC	CASSLWFLGQGEVSEQYF
13	TRBV29-1	TRBJ1-5	NA	once	TGCAGCGTTGAAGAGGAGGGAAAAACGTCCCAGCATTTT	CSVEEEGKTSQHF
15	TRBV19	TRBJ1-5	NA	NA	TGTGCCAGTAATAGTAACAGAGATAGCAATCAGCCCCAGCATTTT	CASNSNRDSNQPQHF
16	TRBV9	TRBJ2-3	NA	NA	TGTGCCAGCAGCCTGGGGCCGCCAGGGGCGGCAGATACGCAGTATTTT	CASSLGPPGAADTQYF
15	TRBV7-2	TRBJ2-7	TRBD2	NA	TGTGCCAGCAGCTTAACTAGCGGGGGGTCCTACGAGCAGTACTTC	CASSLTSGGSYEQYF
15	TRBV7-2	TRBJ2-1	TRBD1	NA	TGTGCCAGCAGCTTGGGTGGGGACAGGGCGAATGAGCAGTTCTTC	CASSLGGDRANEQFF
15	TRBV6-5	TRBJ2-3	NA	few	TGTGCCAGCAGTGTACGTCCCGCGGGCCAAGATACGCAGTATTTT	CASSVRPAGQDTQYF
13	TRBV15	TRBJ2-7	NA	NA	TGTGCCACCAGCAGATCCTGGACTGGTGAGCAGTACTTC	CATSRSWTGEQYF
16	TRBV7-9	TRBJ2-7	TRBD1	NA	TGTGCCAGCAGCCCCGTTTGGACAGGGAACTCCTACGAGCAGTACTTC	CASSPVWTGNSYEQYF
13	TRBV4-3	TRBJ1-3	NA	NA	TGCGCCAGCAGCCCCCGGTTAGGGGACACCATATATTTT	CASSPRLGDTIYF
11	TRBV29-1	TRBJ2-2	NA	NA	TGCAGCGTTGACGGCACCGGGGAGCTGTTTTTT	CSVDGTGELFF
14	TRBV30	TRBJ1-5	TRBD1	NA	TGTGCCTGGAGTCGGACAGGGGTATCTCAGCCCCAGCATTTT	CAWSRTGVSQPQHF
15	TRBV5-6	TRBJ2-3	TRBD1	NA	TGTGCCAGCAGCCCAACGGGACAGGGCACAGATACGCAGTATTTT	CASSPTGQGTDTQYF
14	TRBV18	TRBJ1-2	NA	NA	TGTGCCAGCTCACCGTCGGACATTAACTATGGCTACACCTTC	CASSPSDINYGYTF
16	TRBV5-8	TRBJ2-3	TRBD2	NA	TGTGCCAGCACCCGGGGGAGCGGGGGCCCCACAGATACGCAGTATTTT	CASTRGSGGPTDTQYF
12	TRBV19	TRBJ1-1	NA	few	TGTGCCAGTAGTATCGGGAACACTGAAGCTTTCTTT	CASSIGNTEAFF
21	TRBV5-1	TRBJ2-4	TRBD2	few	TGCGCCAGCAGCCCTTGGGGAGGGTTAGCGGGGCGTCAGATGCCCAAAAACATTCAGTACTTC	CASSPWGGLAGRQMPKNIQYF
12	TRBV4-2	TRBJ2-7	NA	NA	TGTGCCAGCACCTCTAGATCCTACGAGCAGTACTTC	CASTSRSYEQYF